A single TCR beta chain is shown here with its context. Its specificity is not known. The entry originates in a study of T cell repertoires in cytomegalovirus infection. Study information: Through public TCR beta signatures, both CMV infection and matching HLA type were indicated. Study findings and constraints: Dominating the ex vivo response were TCR beta clonotypes that were CMV-specific and HLA-C-restricted. Carriage of CMV together with the relevant HLA was identifiable through cumulative public TCR beta family frequency.

Germline V lookup: CDR1 MDHEN, CDR2 SYDVKM. The CDR3 totals 13 residues. V was pared by 6 bases and J by 2 bases, with 11 bases between. TCRdb called the reads again in MiXCR, with one record for every CDR3 protein. The sample yields some 700,000 distinct CDR3 sequences, roughly 36% seen once. The rearrangement uses TRBV28 and TRBJ2-7, with unresolved D. The specimen was cultured PBMCs, collected from culture after CMV antigen stimulation. The sequence was collected from a human donor in good health (CMV status not recorded). Some clones in this sample may be carry-over from other donors' samples. DNA for the CDR3: TGTGCCAGCAGCAGAACCAGCCCCTACGAGCAGTACTTC. Translating gives CASSRTSPYEQYF.